This T cell receptor beta chain appears in the sequencing data of a study of blood T cell repertoires in COVID-19. About the research overall: Both acute and convalescent COVID-19 samples were obtained from the United States, Italy and Spain. PBMCs, B-cell-depleted T cells, or T cells were the source of the cDNA or gDNA that made up the material.

Germline V gene sequence: CDR1 SGHRS, CDR2 YFSETQ. J was trimmed by 3 bases and V by 1 base; bases with no gene match: 5. This CDR3 is 16 amino acids long. Per the original data handling: Amplification of reference gene primers provided the estimated nucleated cell counts. Clones were read by immunoSEQ multiplex PCR, and TCRdb kept only the in-frame ones, dropping some. Clone size and V and J calls were adopted from that table, with D and trimming inferred from the DNA. The table has tens of thousands of clones, approximately 88% seen once. Sample: peripheral blood. The chain uses TRBV5-1 and TRBJ2-4; 9 nucleotides match TRBD1. The sequence derives from a human donor in a cohort sampled during active COVID-19. The CDR3, as DNA: TGCGCCAGCAGCTTGCGGACAGGGGTCAACAAAAACATTCAGTACTTC. Amino acids: CASSLRTGVNKNIQYF. Full variable domain (outside the CDR3, taken from reference TRBV5-1 and TRBJ2-4): KAGVTQTPRYLIKTRGQQVTLSCSPISGHRSVSWYQQTPGQGLQFLFEYFSETQRNKGNFPGRFSGRQFSNSRSEMNVSTLELGDSALYLCASSLRTGVNKNIQYFGAGTRLSVL.